This T cell receptor beta chain was recorded in a study of CD8+ T cells in alopecia areata. Overall study context: Treated patients received oral tofacitinib, 5 to 10 mg twice daily. General study findings and limits: Uncertainty about whether baseline CD8+ expansion is linked to response remains, with one nonresponder. Lesional scalp displayed greater clonality than normal scalp, most notably in alopecia totalis/universalis.

Treatment meaning: oral pan-JAK inhibitor, 5-10 mg twice daily. Cell sorting was applied to PBMCs, and CD4+ and CD8+ T cells were collected. Germline V gene sequence: CDR1 SNHLY, CDR2 FYNNEI. The CDR3 has 13 amino acids. Trimming took 9 bases from V and 3 from J, leaving 14 bases between them. Sequencing templates came from extracted RNA that was reverse transcribed into cDNA. Method: immunoSEQ multiplex PCR; TCRdb's copy keeps in-frame clones and lacks some. The sample carries some 110,000 clones, 50% to 75% recorded once. This clone has a handful of counts. As yet, its antigen is unknown. The TCR was taken from a human donor with alopecia areata. The chain carries TRBV2 and TRBJ1-1; D call uncertain. Sequencing used CD8+ T cells sorted from blood, obtained at week 4, from a patient treated with tofacitinib. In DNA form, the CDR3 reads TGTGCCAGACAAGGTTATTTGGACACTGAAGCTTTCTTT. Translating gives CARQGYLDTEAFF.